The text below deals with one T cell receptor beta chain. This specimen belongs to a study of blood T cell repertoires in COVID-19. Repertoires were generated with immunoSEQ multiplex PCR, while TCRdb's copy carries only in-frame clones and drops some. The data show 210,000 or so clones, roughly 90% seen once. This CDR3 is built from 15 residues. V was shortened by 5 bases and J by 5 bases, with 17 bases between the two germline ends. Looked up from germline, CDR1 is KGHDR and CDR2 is SFDVKD. The TCR was taken from a woman aged 45-59 years in a cohort exposed to, infected with or recovered from COVID-19 (not recorded which). Material: PBMCs or T cells enriched from blood (not recorded which). V usage is TRBV24-1 and J usage is TRBJ2-5, with D maybe TRBD2 (7 bases). DNA for the CDR3: TGTGCCACCAGTGGCGAGCGCGGGGGCTCGGAGACCCAGTACTTC. This encodes CATSGERGGSETQYF.